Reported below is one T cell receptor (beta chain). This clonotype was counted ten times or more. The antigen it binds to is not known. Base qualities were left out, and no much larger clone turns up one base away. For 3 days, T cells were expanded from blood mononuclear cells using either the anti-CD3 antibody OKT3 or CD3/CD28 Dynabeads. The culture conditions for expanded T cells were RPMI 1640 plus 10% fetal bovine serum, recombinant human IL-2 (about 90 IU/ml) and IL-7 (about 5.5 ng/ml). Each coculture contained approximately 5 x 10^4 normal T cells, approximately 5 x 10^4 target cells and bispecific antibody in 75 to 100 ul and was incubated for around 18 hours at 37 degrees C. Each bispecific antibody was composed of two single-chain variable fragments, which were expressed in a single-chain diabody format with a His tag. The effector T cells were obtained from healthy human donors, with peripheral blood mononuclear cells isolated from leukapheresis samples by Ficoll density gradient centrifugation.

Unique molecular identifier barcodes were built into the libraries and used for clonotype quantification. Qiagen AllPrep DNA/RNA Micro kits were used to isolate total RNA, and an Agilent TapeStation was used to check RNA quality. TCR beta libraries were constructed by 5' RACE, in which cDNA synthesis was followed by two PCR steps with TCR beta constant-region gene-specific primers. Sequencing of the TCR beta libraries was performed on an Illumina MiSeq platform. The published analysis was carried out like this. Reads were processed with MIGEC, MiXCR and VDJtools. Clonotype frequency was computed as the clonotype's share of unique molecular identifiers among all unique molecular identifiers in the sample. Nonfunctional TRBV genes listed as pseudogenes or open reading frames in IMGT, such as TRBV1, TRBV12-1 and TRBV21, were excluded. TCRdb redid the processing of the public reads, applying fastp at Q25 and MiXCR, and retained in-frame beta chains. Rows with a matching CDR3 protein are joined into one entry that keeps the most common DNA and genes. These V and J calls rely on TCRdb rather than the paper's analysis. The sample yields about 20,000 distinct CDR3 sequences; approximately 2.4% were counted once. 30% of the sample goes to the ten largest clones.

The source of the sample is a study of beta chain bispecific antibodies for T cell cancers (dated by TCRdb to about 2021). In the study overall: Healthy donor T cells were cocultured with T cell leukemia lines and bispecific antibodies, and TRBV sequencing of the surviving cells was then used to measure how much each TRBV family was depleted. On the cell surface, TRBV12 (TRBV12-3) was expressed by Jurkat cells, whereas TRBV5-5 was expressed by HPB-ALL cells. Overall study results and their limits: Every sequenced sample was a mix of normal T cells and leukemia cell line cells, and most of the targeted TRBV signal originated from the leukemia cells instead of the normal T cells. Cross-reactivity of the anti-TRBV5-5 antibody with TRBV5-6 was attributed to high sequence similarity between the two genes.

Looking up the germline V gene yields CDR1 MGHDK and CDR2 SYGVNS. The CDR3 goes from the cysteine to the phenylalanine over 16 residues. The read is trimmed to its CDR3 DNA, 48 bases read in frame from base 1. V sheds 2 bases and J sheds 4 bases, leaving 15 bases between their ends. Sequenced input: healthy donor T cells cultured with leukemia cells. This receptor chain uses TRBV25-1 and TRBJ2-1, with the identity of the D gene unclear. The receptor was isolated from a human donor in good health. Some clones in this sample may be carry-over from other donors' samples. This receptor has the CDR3 CASSERLAGNYNEQFF. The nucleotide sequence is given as TGTGCCAGCAGTGAAAGGTTGGCAGGTAATTACAATGAGCAGTTCTTC.